This is a list of T cell receptor beta chains from one sample in a study of breast tumors, draining lymph nodes, adjacent tissues. In TCRdb, the multiplex PCR reads were re-called with MiXCR into one record per CDR3 protein. The sample lists 160,000 or so distinct CDR3 sequences; about 34% were seen once. The sample consisted of axillary lymph node tissue. The receptors stem from a female donor with breast cancer. Some clones in this sample may be carry-over from other donors' samples. Each CDR3 is given with its conserved first and last residue. The D gene is left open where the match is weak. A row's size may be missing; if present it is once, few, many or a size class.

d_call clone_size j_call v_call cdr3_aa cdr3_nt
TRBD2 many TRBJ2-1 TRBV7-9 CASSLDGGYYNEQFF TGTGCCAGCAGCTTAGACGGGGGGTACTACAATGAGCAGTTCTTC
TRBD2 many TRBJ2-2 TRBV24-1 CATSDLQISGQYHTGELFF TGTGCCACCAGTGATTTGCAGATTAGCGGGCAATATCACACCGGGGAGCTGTTTTTT
. few TRBJ2-3 TRBV6-6 CASSPRFGASTDTQYF TGTGCCAGCAGTCCCCGCTTTGGGGCTAGCACAGATACGCAGTATTTT
. many TRBJ1-4 TRBV12-3/TRBV12-4 CASSFFGGGEKLFF TGTGCCAGCAGTTTCTTCGGGGGGGGGGAAAAACTGTTTTTT
. many TRBJ1-2 TRBV20-1 CSAREAGPSSYTF TGCAGTGCTCGGGAGGCCGGTCCAAGTAGCTACACCTTC
. . TRBJ2-5 TRBV19 CASSKRHPGQQQETQSF TGTGCCAGTAGTAAAAGGCACCCAGGACAGCAGCAAGAGACCCAGTCCTTC
TRBD1 . TRBJ1-5 TRBV25-1 CATQGDTQHF TGTGCCACACAGGGGGACACTCAGCATTTT
. many TRBJ2-7 TRBV30 CAWSGQTYEQYF TGTGCCTGGAGTGGACAGACCTACGAGCAGTACTTC
. . TRBJ2-3 TRBV11-2 CASSLARRTFTDTQYF TGTGCCAGCAGCTTAGCCCGCAGGACATTCACAGATACGCAGTATTTT
. . TRBJ1-5 TRBV4-3 CASSYRATNQPQHF TGCGCCAGCAGCTACAGGGCGACCAATCAGCCCCAGCATTTT
. few TRBJ2-4 TRBV13 CASSLPGWGRGTKNIQYF TGTGCCAGCAGCTTACCCGGGTGGGGCAGGGGAACGAAAAACATTCAGTACTTC
. many TRBJ1-2 TRBV2 CASSASTATDGYTF TGTGCCAGCAGTGCCTCGACAGCGACCGATGGCTACACCTTC
. many TRBJ2-3 TRBV28 CASRQGNPQYF TGTGCCAGCAGACAGGGAAACCCGCAGTATTTT
TRBD2 . TRBJ2-5 TRBV5-1 CASSGSGGAGETQYF TGCGCCAGCAGCGGGAGCGGGGGGGCAGGAGAGACCCAGTACTTC
. many TRBJ2-5 TRBV20-1 CSAVMTETQYF TGCAGTGCTGTAATGACAGAGACCCAGTACTTC
TRBD1 many TRBJ2-1 TRBV19 CATRTGGLGREQFF TGTGCCACAAGGACAGGGGGTTTGGGACGTGAGCAGTTCTTC
. . TRBJ2-1 TRBV5-6 CASSLGIAERFF TGTGCCAGCAGCTTGGGTATCGCGGAGCGGTTCTTC
. . TRBJ1-2 TRBV29-1 CSVMQGFGNTF TGCAGCGTGATGCAGGGGTTTGGAAACACCTTC
. many TRBJ2-7 TRBV7-9 CASSPAGFLGEQYF TGTGCCAGCAGCCCAGCTGGCTTCCTGGGCGAGCAGTACTTC
. few TRBJ1-1 TRBV7-9 CASSQDPEAFF TGTGCCAGCAGCCAGGACCCTGAAGCTTTCTTT
TRBD1 . TRBJ2-5 TRBV4-1 CASRKDMGQGEETQYF TGCGCCAGCAGAAAAGATATGGGACAGGGGGAAGAGACCCAGTACTTC
TRBD1 once TRBJ1-2 TRBV2 CASSSRTGSNYGYTF TGTGCCAGCAGTTCCCGGACAGGGTCTAACTATGGCTACACCTTC
TRBD2 . TRBJ2-1 TRBV27 CASRFRLASNEQFF TGTGCCAGCAGATTTAGACTAGCGTCGAATGAGCAGTTCTTC
TRBD1 . TRBJ2-7 TRBV6-1 CAGSQKDRDRGWRNEQYF TGTGCCGGCAGTCAAAAGGACCGAGACAGGGGCTGGCGAAACGAGCAGTACTTC
TRBD2 . TRBJ2-3 TRBV5-5 CASSPPIAGTTDTQYF TGTGCCAGCAGCCCCCCCATAGCGGGGACCACAGATACGCAGTATTTT
TRBD2 many TRBJ2-1 TRBV6-2/TRBV6-3 CASKPSGSGSNEQFF TGTGCCAGCAAGCCTAGCGGTAGTGGTAGCAATGAGCAGTTCTTC
TRBD2 . TRBJ2-1 TRBV7-3 CASSYQAGGAYNEQFF TGTGCCAGCAGCTACCAAGCGGGAGGGGCCTACAATGAGCAGTTCTTC
. . TRBJ2-3 TRBV7-3 CASSHGRAGRISNPQYF TGTGCCAGCAGCCACGGGCGGGCGGGGCGTATCTCAAATCCGCAGTATTTT
. many TRBJ2-7 TRBV11-2 CASSLVPGAYEQYF TGTGCCAGCAGCTTAGTTCCGGGGGCCTACGAGCAGTACTTC
. . TRBJ1-5 TRBV28 CASSVCKIF TGTGCCAGCAGCGTATGCAAGATTTTT
. . TRBJ2-1 TRBV6-5 CASSHRPSSGNEQFF TGTGCCAGCAGTCATCGACCGTCGAGTGGCAATGAGCAGTTCTTC
TRBD2 few TRBJ2-5 TRBV7-3 CASSWGGGGQETQYF TGTGCCAGCAGCTGGGGGGGGGGGGGGCAAGAGACCCAGTACTTC
. . TRBJ1-4 TRBV6-2/TRBV6-3 CASNDQLGGKTVF TGTGCCAGCAACGATCAGCTGGGGGGGAAAACTGTTTTT
. many TRBJ1-3 TRBV4-3 CASSQDLPPSGNTIYF TGCGCCAGCAGCCAAGACTTGCCTCCCTCTGGAAACACCATATATTTT
. many TRBJ2-5 TRBV7-2 CASSFLRSQETQYF TGTGCCAGCAGCTTTCTCCGGTCCCAAGAGACCCAGTACTTC
TRBD1 . TRBJ1-1 TRBV29-1 CSVVKSSGQTTATEAYF TGCAGCGTTGTTAAGTCTTCGGGACAGACGACGGCCACTGAAGCTTACTTT
TRBD1 . TRBJ1-4 TRBV24-1 CATSDPGTGTYNEKLFF TGTGCCACCAGTGACCCCGGGACAGGAACATACAATGAAAAACTGTTTTTT
TRBD1 many TRBJ2-7 TRBV5-1 CASSLDRAYEQYF TGCGCCAGCAGCTTAGACAGGGCCTACGAGCAGTACTTC
TRBD1 . TRBJ2-2 TRBV25-1 CASKTPGTGNTGELFF TGTGCCAGCAAGACCCCCGGGACAGGGAACACCGGGGAGCTGTTTTTT